The present T cell receptor (beta chain) was sequenced within a study of CD8+CD57+ T cells in acquired aplastic anemia. Study details: Mean yield of DNA from sorted CD4+ and CD8+ cells was approximately 3 ug.

It was genomic DNA that served as the template for profiling TCR beta VDJ and CDR3. TCRdb itself ran the reads through MiXCR, one entry per CDR3 protein. The table records around 250,000 distinct CDR3 sequences, approximately 57% of them present only once. The length of the CDR3 is 15 residues. Trimming removed 1 base at V and 1 base at J, with 10 bases between. CDR1 and CDR2 (germline): MGHDK, SYGVNS. The clonotype originates from a human donor with severe aplastic anemia or a healthy control (not recorded which). The V call is TRBV25-1, the J call TRBJ1-1, with D unresolved. What was sequenced was sorted CD4+, CD8+, or CD8+CD57+ T cells (not recorded which) from PBMCs. The DNA for the CDR3 is TGTGCCAGCAGTGAATTTTACACCTCGAACACTGAAGCTTTCTTT. Translated: CASSEFYTSNTEAFF.